Listed below are T cell receptor beta chains from one sample, sequenced in a study of vaccination and CD4 T cells after COVID-19. These receptors lack a known antigen. TCRdb analysed the PCR reads with MiXCR anew, one entry per CDR3 protein. This table has 20,000 to 30,000 distinct CDR3 sequences, roughly three fifths appearing once. Sequencing used CD4+ T cells from blood, cultured in vitro. All receptors derive from a human donor who had recovered from COVID-19. Each CDR3 is given with its conserved first and last residue. The D gene is left open where the match is weak. Clone size is given for some rows only: seen once, a few or many times, or a class if the clone is expanded.

clone size,V gene,D gene,J gene,CDR3 protein,CDR3 DNA
.,TRBV20-1,.,TRBJ2-1,CSATGGGREQFF,TGCAGTGCTACTGGAGGCGGGCGAGAGCAGTTCTTC
.,TRBV7-9,.,TRBJ2-5,CASSLAGEVGETQYF,TGTGCCAGCAGCTTAGCGGGAGAGGTGGGAGAGACCCAGTACTTC
.,TRBV12-3/TRBV12-4,.,TRBJ1-1,CASRSSGETEAFF,TGTGCCAGCAGATCATCAGGGGAGACTGAAGCTTTCTTT
.,TRBV18,.,TRBJ1-1,CASSLLRQTPDTEAFF,TGTGCCAGCTCACTTTTACGACAGACCCCAGACACTGAAGCTTTCTTT
once,TRBV5-6,.,TRBJ1-5,CASIQVVAGQPQHF,TGTGCCAGCATCCAAGTGGTGGCGGGTCAGCCCCAGCATTTT
.,TRBV7-2,.,TRBJ1-6,CASSLDLAGGSPLHF,TGTGCCAGCAGCTTAGATCTCGCAGGCGGTTCACCCCTCCACTTT
.,TRBV6-1,.,TRBJ2-3,CASRRPSTDTQYF,TGTGCCAGCAGACGGCCTAGCACAGATACGCAGTATTTT
.,TRBV25-1,.,TRBJ1-2,CASSPVAPSNYGYTF,TGTGCCAGCAGCCCAGTTGCGCCGAGTAACTATGGCTACACCTTC
.,TRBV2,TRBD2,TRBJ2-5,CASRPGLAGRPGAKTQYF,TGTGCCAGCAGGCCCGGACTAGCGGGTAGGCCCGGGGCGAAGACCCAGTACTTC
few,TRBV20-1,.,TRBJ1-5,CSGTPLGNQPQHF,TGCAGTGGGACGCCTCTTGGCAATCAGCCCCAGCATTTT
.,TRBV12-3/TRBV12-4,.,TRBJ1-1,CASSFSDNTEAFF,TGTGCCAGCAGTTTCTCCGATAACACTGAAGCTTTCTTT
.,TRBV5-1,.,TRBJ1-1,CASSLKSRGQITEAFF,TGCGCCAGCAGCTTGAAGTCCCGGGGTCAGATCACTGAAGCTTTCTTT
few,TRBV15,.,TRBJ2-1,CATNRGSNNEQFF,TGTGCCACCAATCGAGGAAGCAACAATGAGCAGTTCTTC
.,TRBV5-6,TRBD2,TRBJ2-5,CASSLDQRGSSETQYF,TGTGCCAGCAGCTTGGATCAGCGGGGCAGCTCAGAGACCCAGTACTTC
.,TRBV20-1,TRBD1,TRBJ1-5,CSASFPGQGGNQPQHF,TGCAGTGCTAGTTTCCCCGGCCAGGGGGGCAATCAGCCCCAGCATTTT
.,TRBV7-3,.,TRBJ1-2,CASSPQGGTYGYTF,TGTGCCAGCAGCCCACAGGGAGGGACCTATGGCTACACCTTC
.,TRBV12-3/TRBV12-4,TRBD1,TRBJ1-2,CASSLDRGYGYTF,TGTGCCAGCAGTTTAGACAGGGGATATGGCTACACCTTC
.,TRBV11-2,.,TRBJ2-5,CASSSLWGQSQETQYF,TGTGCCAGCAGTTCCCTATGGGGGCAGAGCCAAGAGACCCAGTACTTC
few,TRBV24-1,TRBD2,TRBJ2-4,CATTWTGQRGRDKNIQYF,TGTGCCACCACTTGGACGGGGCAGCGAGGGAGGGACAAAAACATTCAGTACTTC
few,TRBV2,.,TRBJ1-5,CASTEGRARQPQHF,TGTGCCAGCACCGAAGGAAGGGCAAGGCAGCCCCAGCATTTT
.,TRBV6-4,TRBD1,TRBJ2-3,CASSPDRAFPIDTQYF,TGTGCCAGCAGCCCCGACAGGGCTTTTCCTATCGATACGCAGTATTTT
.,TRBV30,.,TRBJ1-6,CAWSVLGGDNSPLHF,TGTGCCTGGAGTGTACTGGGGGGGGATAATTCACCCCTCCACTTT
.,TRBV12-3/TRBV12-4,TRBD1,TRBJ1-5,CASSPGQGGNQPQHF,TGTGCCAGCAGTCCCGGACAGGGGGGCAATCAGCCCCAGCATTTT
few,TRBV6-2/TRBV6-3,.,TRBJ1-2,CASNARTPNYGYTF,TGTGCCAGCAACGCCCGGACACCGAACTATGGCTACACCTTC